Listed below are T cell receptor beta chains from one sample, sequenced in a study of CD8+ T cells in alopecia areata. Sequenced by immunoSEQ multiplex PCR; TCRdb stores in-frame clones only, minus some. This sample carries 180,000 or so clones, about 48% of them seen once, and the ten largest clones take 10% to 14%. The sample in question was CD8+ T cells sorted from blood, obtained at week 24, from a patient treated with tofacitinib. The receptor source for this set is a human donor with alopecia areata. Both conserved end residues are part of each CDR3. D genes are given only for firm matches. Rows give clone size only sometimes, using once, few, many, or a class for an expanded clone.

V gene	J gene	D gene	clone size	CDR3 protein	CDR3 DNA
TRBV29-1	TRBJ1-1	NA	NA	CSVDREMNTEAFF	TGCAGCGTTGACAGGGAAATGAACACTGAAGCTTTCTTT
TRBV5-6	TRBJ2-6	NA	few	CASVVGSGANVLTF	TGTGCCAGCGTCGTTGGGTCCGGGGCCAACGTCCTGACTTTC
TRBV30	TRBJ2-7	NA	few	CAWSVVGNEQYF	TGTGCCTGGAGTGTGGTAGGTAACGAGCAGTACTTC
TRBV11-2	TRBJ2-1	NA	NA	CASSIRRGEQFF	TGTGCCAGCAGCATTCGACGGGGAGAGCAGTTCTTC
TRBV29-1	TRBJ2-2	NA	NA	CSVDSPTGELFF	TGCAGCGTTGACTCCCCAACCGGGGAGCTGTTTTTT
TRBV2	TRBJ2-6	TRBD1	few	CASILGTGNSGANVLTF	TGTGCCAGCATACTAGGGACAGGGAATTCTGGGGCCAACGTCCTGACTTTC
TRBV11-2	TRBJ2-1	NA	few	CASSLGGGYEQFF	TGTGCCAGCAGCTTAGGAGGGGGATATGAGCAGTTCTTC
TRBV29-1	TRBJ1-2	TRBD1	NA	CSVQNRDRDYYGYTF	TGCAGCGTCCAAAACCGGGACAGGGATTACTATGGCTACACCTTC
TRBV5-1	TRBJ2-1	NA	NA	CASSLLPSGNEQFF	TGCGCCAGCAGCTTACTCCCCTCGGGCAATGAGCAGTTCTTC
TRBV6-5	TRBJ2-4	NA	NA	CASSPSGIAKNIQYF	TGTGCCAGCAGCCCTTCTGGGATAGCCAAAAACATTCAGTACTTC
TRBV29-1	TRBJ1-1	TRBD1	few	CSATGGTEAFF	TGCAGCGCCACAGGGGGTACTGAAGCTTTCTTT
TRBV25-1	TRBJ2-1	NA	few	CASSPSYNEQFF	TGTGCCAGCAGTCCCAGTTACAATGAGCAGTTCTTC
TRBV25-1	TRBJ2-7	NA	NA	CASREGYEQYF	TGTGCCAGCAGGGAGGGCTACGAGCAGTACTTC
TRBV29-1	TRBJ1-1	NA	few	CSAVGNTEAFF	TGCAGCGCCGTGGGGAACACTGAAGCTTTCTTT
TRBV7-9	TRBJ2-2	NA	NA	CASSHQQFTGELFF	TGTGCCAGCAGCCACCAACAGTTTACCGGGGAGCTGTTTTTT
TRBV13	TRBJ2-7	TRBD1	NA	CASSPGQGNEQYF	TGTGCCAGCAGCCCGGGACAGGGGAACGAGCAGTACTTC
TRBV10-3	TRBJ1-2	NA	NA	CATREGSNYGYTF	TGTGCCACACGGGAGGGGAGTAACTATGGCTACACCTTC
TRBV11-2	TRBJ2-7	NA	once	CASSPGLTYEQYF	TGTGCCAGCAGCCCGGGACTCACCTACGAGCAGTACTTC
TRBV7-9	TRBJ2-2	TRBD1	NA	CASSPRTGNTGELFF	TGTGCCAGCAGCCCTCGGACAGGGAACACCGGGGAGCTGTTTTTT
TRBV5-1	TRBJ2-7	NA	few	CASSLGGKREQYF	TGCGCCAGCAGCTTGGGCGGGAAGCGCGAGCAGTACTTC
TRBV11-2	TRBJ1-1	NA	NA	CASSLGTEAFF	TGTGCCAGCAGCTTAGGCACTGAAGCTTTCTTT
TRBV7-2	TRBJ2-1	TRBD2	few	CASSLGGGEQFF	TGTGCCAGCAGCTTAGGGGGGGGTGAGCAGTTCTTC
TRBV15	TRBJ2-7	NA	NA	CATRGDGQSSYEQYF	TGTGCCACCAGAGGGGACGGCCAGAGCTCCTACGAGCAGTACTTC
TRBV29-1	TRBJ2-3	TRBD2	NA	CSVILGETRKRGESTDTQYF	TGCAGCGTTATCCTCGGAGAGACACGGAAGCGGGGGGAAAGCACAGATACGCAGTATTTT
TRBV27	TRBJ2-7	NA	few	CASRRTTSYEQYF	TGTGCCAGCAGGCGGACCACCTCCTACGAGCAGTACTTC
TRBV7-8	TRBJ2-5	NA	NA	CASSPGSISETQYF	TGTGCCAGCAGCCCCGGGAGCATATCAGAGACCCAGTACTTC
TRBV7-8	TRBJ1-4	NA	few	CASSLREAREKLFF	TGTGCCAGCAGCCTCAGGGAGGCGAGAGAAAAACTGTTTTTT
TRBV14	TRBJ1-2	NA	NA	CASSHGAGYGYTF	TGTGCCAGCAGCCACGGGGCAGGTTATGGCTACACCTTC
TRBV11-2	TRBJ1-1	NA	NA	CASSKAGVTEAFF	TGTGCCAGCAGCAAAGCCGGGGTTACTGAAGCTTTCTTT
TRBV10-1	TRBJ2-7	TRBD1	NA	CASSRGTAYEQYF	TGCGCCAGCAGCCGAGGGACAGCTTACGAGCAGTACTTC
TRBV30	TRBJ2-7	NA	NA	CAWSTGYEQYF	TGTGCCTGGAGTACGGGATACGAGCAGTACTTC
TRBV27	TRBJ2-7	TRBD1	few	CASKPDRAAYEQYF	TGTGCCAGCAAGCCGGACAGGGCAGCCTACGAGCAGTACTTC
TRBV7-9	TRBJ1-2	TRBD1	NA	CASSPGGLGYGYTF	TGTGCCAGCAGTCCAGGGGGATTAGGCTATGGCTACACCTTC
TRBV30	TRBJ2-7	TRBD2	few	CAWGTSSYEQYF	TGTGCCTGGGGGACTAGTAGCTACGAGCAGTACTTC
TRBV30	TRBJ1-1	NA	NA	CAWSVGGNTEAFF	TGTGCCTGGAGCGTCGGGGGGAACACTGAAGCTTTCTTT
TRBV25-1	TRBJ2-1	NA	NA	CASSRGVSEQFF	TGTGCCAGCAGTCGAGGGGTTAGTGAGCAGTTCTTC
TRBV11-2	TRBJ2-4	NA	NA	CASSYTGQTRRDIQYF	TGTGCCAGCAGCTATACGGGACAAACCCGGAGAGACATTCAGTACTTC
TRBV18	TRBJ2-2	NA	NA	CASSSDRTNTGELFF	TGTGCCAGCTCATCAGACAGAACGAACACCGGGGAGCTGTTTTTT
TRBV19	TRBJ1-1	NA	NA	CASTEGEGYTEAFF	TGTGCCAGTACCGAGGGGGAGGGTTACACTGAAGCTTTCTTT
TRBV30	TRBJ1-1	NA	NA	CAWNSRTEAFF	TGTGCCTGGAACTCTAGGACTGAAGCTTTCTTC
TRBV23-1	TRBJ2-7	NA	NA	CASRIQGVYEQYF	TGCGCCAGCAGAATACAGGGAGTCTACGAGCAGTACTTC
TRBV30	TRBJ1-2	NA	NA	CAWKIRGANYGYTF	TGTGCCTGGAAGATAAGGGGAGCGAACTATGGCTACACCTTC
TRBV11-1	TRBJ2-3	NA	few	CASSPEAIRPTDTQYF	TGTGCCAGCAGCCCCGAAGCGATCCGCCCCACAGATACGCAGTATTTT
TRBV4-3	TRBJ1-6	NA	NA	CASSQDATSSYNSPLHF	TGCGCCAGCAGCCAAGATGCCACTAGCTCCTATAATTCACCCCTCCACTTT
TRBV4-1	TRBJ2-7	TRBD1	few	CASSQNPGQGNEQYF	TGCGCCAGCAGCCAAAATCCGGGACAGGGCAACGAGCAGTACTTC
TRBV6-6	TRBJ2-4	NA	few	CASSYSIAGDRNIQYF	TGTGCCAGCAGTTACTCGATAGCAGGGGATAGAAACATTCAGTACTTC
TRBV5-1	TRBJ2-5	NA	once	CASSQGQELQETQYF	TGCGCCAGCAGCCAGGGACAAGAACTCCAAGAGACCCAGTACTTC
TRBV19	TRBJ1-5	NA	NA	CASKIRDTPRQPQHF	TGTGCCAGCAAAATCCGGGACACCCCTCGTCAGCCCCAGCATTTT
TRBV11-1	TRBJ2-7	NA	once	CASSLARGGNYEQYF	TGTGCCAGCAGCTTAGCGAGGGGTGGAAACTACGAGCAGTACTTC
TRBV2	TRBJ2-1	TRBD2	NA	CASSEVLAGGQEQFF	TGTGCCAGCAGTGAGGTCCTAGCGGGGGGGCAGGAGCAGTTCTTC
TRBV29-1	TRBJ2-3	TRBD1	few	CSVEEGQGVDTQYF	TGCAGCGTTGAAGAGGGACAGGGCGTAGATACGCAGTATTTT
TRBV16	TRBJ1-2	NA	NA	CASSPRRVSVDGYTF	TGTGCCAGCAGCCCCAGAAGGGTATCGGTGGATGGCTACACCTTC
TRBV29-1	TRBJ1-2	TRBD1	few	CSVEGQGPDYGYTF	TGCAGCGTTGAGGGACAGGGGCCGGACTATGGCTACACCTTC
TRBV13	TRBJ2-1	TRBD1	NA	CASTRRDRGGVNEQFF	TGTGCCAGCACCCGTCGAGACAGGGGAGGTGTGAATGAGCAGTTCTTC
TRBV27	TRBJ2-6	NA	NA	CASSLSRPAGANVLTF	TGTGCCAGCAGTTTAAGTAGGCCTGCTGGGGCCAACGTCCTGACTTTC
TRBV6-6	TRBJ2-7	NA	NA	CASSYSGQGHYEQYF	TGTGCCAGCAGTTACTCGGGTCAGGGTCACTACGAGCAGTACTTC
TRBV6-5	TRBJ1-1	TRBD1	few	CASSYSATGDTEAFF	TGTGCCAGCAGTTACTCGGCCACAGGGGACACTGAAGCTTTCTTT
TRBV5-1	TRBJ2-7	NA	NA	CASSLGKTYEQYF	TGCGCCAGCAGCTTGGGCAAGACCTACGAGCAGTACTTC
TRBV15	TRBJ2-7	TRBD2	NA	CATSSETSGGISSYEQYF	TGTGCCACCAGCAGCGAAACTAGCGGGGGTATAAGCTCCTACGAGCAGTACTTC
TRBV4-3	TRBJ2-7	NA	NA	CASSQGGVHYEQYF	TGCGCCAGCAGCCAAGGTGGGGTCCACTACGAGCAGTACTTC